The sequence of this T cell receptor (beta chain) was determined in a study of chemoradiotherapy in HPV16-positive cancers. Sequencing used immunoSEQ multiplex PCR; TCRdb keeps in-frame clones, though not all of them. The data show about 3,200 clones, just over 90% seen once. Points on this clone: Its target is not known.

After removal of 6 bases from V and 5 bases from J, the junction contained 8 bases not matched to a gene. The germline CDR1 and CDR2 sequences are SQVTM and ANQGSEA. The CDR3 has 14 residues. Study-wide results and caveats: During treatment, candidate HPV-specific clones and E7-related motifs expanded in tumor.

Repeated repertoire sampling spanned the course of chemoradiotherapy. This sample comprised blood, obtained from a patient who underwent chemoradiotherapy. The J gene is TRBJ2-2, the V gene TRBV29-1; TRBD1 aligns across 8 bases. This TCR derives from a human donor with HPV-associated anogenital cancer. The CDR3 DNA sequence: TGCAGCGTGACGAGGACAGGGTGGACCGGGGAGCTGTTTTTT. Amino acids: CSVTRTGWTGELFF.